The rows below give T cell receptor beta chains drawn from one sample of a study of beta chain features in type 1 diabetes. Measured with immunoSEQ multiplex PCR; TCRdb has only the in-frame clones, and not every one. The sample lists under 950,000 clones; roughly 15% were seen once. Sequences were obtained from naive CD4+ T cells from blood. The receptors shown here come from a woman aged 18-29 years in good health. Each CDR3 is given with its conserved first and last residue. A D gene is named only where the DNA matches it firmly. The size of a clone is reported for some rows only, either as once, few or many, or as a class for expanded clones.

j_call clone_size d_call cdr3_length v_call cdr3_nt cdr3_aa
TRBJ2-7 few NA 14 TRBV7-2 TGTGCCAGCAGCTTAGGGGGCGCAGTCCACGAGCAGTACTTC CASSLGGAVHEQYF
TRBJ2-3 NA TRBD1 14 TRBV6-5 TGTGCCAGCGGACAGGGGTTTAGCACAGATACGCAGTATTTT CASGQGFSTDTQYF
TRBJ2-1 few TRBD2 15 TRBV25-1 TGTGCCAGCAGTGAATATTTGCGGGAGAACAATGAGCAGTTCTTC CASSEYLRENNEQFF
TRBJ2-4 few NA 16 TRBV5-1 TGCGCCAGCGCGTTGGGGGAGAATTTAGCCAAAAACATTCAGTACTTC CASALGENLAKNIQYF
TRBJ2-1 NA TRBD2 13 TRBV6-6 TGTGCCAGCTCGGGCGGGAGTAGGGATGAGCAGTTCTTC CASSGGSRDEQFF
TRBJ2-2 NA NA 16 TRBV6-5 TGTGCCAGCAGTTATTTGGTGGGAAAGAACACCGGGGAGCTGTTTTTT CASSYLVGKNTGELFF
TRBJ2-7 few NA 13 TRBV2 TGTGCCAGCAGTGTTGGGGTGCGATACGAGCAGTACTTC CASSVGVRYEQYF
TRBJ2-1 few NA 14 TRBV11-2 TGTGCCAGCAGCCCCGGGACTTATTACAATGAGCAGTTCTTC CASSPGTYYNEQFF
TRBJ2-1 NA NA 14 TRBV18 TGTGCCAGCTCACTCAGTTTACCCTACAATGAGCAGTTCTTC CASSLSLPYNEQFF
TRBJ2-6 few TRBD2 18 TRBV7-2 TGTGCCAGCAGCATCTTGGCTAGCGGTTACTCTGGGGCCAACGTCCTGACTTTC CASSILASGYSGANVLTF
TRBJ1-5 NA NA 15 TRBV9 TGTGCCAGCAGCGTAGGGGGGGGCGCGGGACAGCCCCAGCATTTT CASSVGGGAGQPQHF
TRBJ1-2 few TRBD1 17 TRBV27 TGTGCCAGCAGTTTATCGTTTGGGACAGCTAGGAACTATGGCTACACCTTC CASSLSFGTARNYGYTF
TRBJ2-1 few NA 15 TRBV18 TGTGCCAGCTCACCCGGTCCGTCTGGCTACAATGAGCAGTTCTTC CASSPGPSGYNEQFF
TRBJ2-2 NA NA 15 TRBV11-1 TGTGCCAGCAGCCCCAACGGGTGGGGCACCGGGGAGCTGTTTTTT CASSPNGWGTGELFF
TRBJ1-2 once NA 13 TRBV27 TGTGCCAGCAGTTTGATGGCGGGCTATGGCTACACCTTC CASSLMAGYGYTF
TRBJ2-1 few NA 15 TRBV18 TGTGCCAGCTCACCACTAGCGGTGATCTACAATGAGCAGTTCTTC CASSPLAVIYNEQFF
TRBJ2-2 few TRBD2 14 TRBV6-5 TGTGCCACCCGGACTAGCGGAGTCACCGGGGAGCTGTTTTTT CATRTSGVTGELFF
TRBJ2-1 few NA 16 TRBV25-1 TGTGCCAGCAGTGAATCTGTTGGGAAGGGTTACAATGAGCAGTTCTTC CASSESVGKGYNEQFF
TRBJ2-1 few NA 17 TRBV7-9 TGTGCCAGCAGCTCAAAGATACAGGGTATTACCTACAATGAGCAGTTCTTC CASSSKIQGITYNEQFF
TRBJ2-5 many NA 10 TRBV18 TGTGCCAGCTCACAAGAGACCCAGTACTTC CASSQETQYF
TRBJ2-3 few NA 11 TRBV20-1 TGCAGTGCCCCGAGACCGGATACGCAGTATTTT CSAPRPDTQYF
TRBJ2-1 NA NA 14 TRBV19 TGTGCCAGTACCCGAACTGAGGGGTACAATGAGCAGTTCTTC CASTRTEGYNEQFF
TRBJ2-3 NA NA 16 TRBV28 TGTGCCAGCAGTCTTTACGGGCAATTGGAGTCGGGTACGCAGTATTTT CASSLYGQLESGTQYF
TRBJ2-7 NA TRBD2 14 TRBV7-9 TGTGCCAGCAGCTTAGATCCGGGGGGCTACGAGCAGTACTTC CASSLDPGGYEQYF
TRBJ2-7 few NA 15 TRBV5-4 TGTGCCAGCAAGGGTGGCTCAGGGGACTCCTACGAGCAGTACTTC CASKGGSGDSYEQYF
TRBJ1-1 many NA 13 TRBV10-3 TGTGCCATCACGGGACACCTGAACACTGAAGCTTTCTTT CAITGHLNTEAFF
TRBJ2-1 NA TRBD1 13 TRBV28 TGTGCCAGCAGCTCGGGACAGCACAATGAGCAGTTCTTC CASSSGQHNEQFF
TRBJ2-1 few NA 18 TRBV7-9 TGTGCCAGCAGCTTGGCGCCCGAAGGGTCCAGCCCCTACAATGAGCAGTTCTTC CASSLAPEGSSPYNEQFF
TRBJ2-3 NA TRBD2 18 TRBV27 TGTGCCAGCAGTTTACTAGCGGGACCCTCCCCGCCTGCAGATACGCAGTATTTT CASSLLAGPSPPADTQYF
TRBJ2-4 few TRBD2 19 TRBV9 TGTGCCAGCAGCCCTGGACTAGCGGGCAAGTCGGTAGCCAAAAACATTCAGTACTTC CASSPGLAGKSVAKNIQYF
TRBJ2-5 NA NA 17 TRBV19 TGTGCCAGTAGTATCGGAGCGACAGGTGCCACCCGAGAGACCCAGTACTTC CASSIGATGATRETQYF
TRBJ2-7 few TRBD1 14 TRBV19 TGTGCCAGTAGTATCCAGGGGGATTTTTACGAGCAGTACTTC CASSIQGDFYEQYF
TRBJ1-2 few NA 12 TRBV7-2 TGTGCCAGCGAGCTTGGGGGCTATGGCTACACCTTC CASELGGYGYTF
TRBJ2-5 NA TRBD2 16 TRBV4-1 TGCGCCATCAGGGAGGGGAGGGTCCGGTACCAAGAGACCCAGTACTTC CAIREGRVRYQETQYF
TRBJ2-3 few NA 15 TRBV7-9 TGTGCCAGCAGCCTACAGGGGACTAGCACAGATACGCAGTATTTT CASSLQGTSTDTQYF
TRBJ2-5 NA NA 13 TRBV7-9 TGTGCCAGCAGCTTTGGACAGCAAGAGACCCAGTACTTC CASSFGQQETQYF
TRBJ2-5 NA TRBD2 14 TRBV9 TGTGCCAGCAGCGGCGGGGGGGCTCTGCAGACCCAGTACTTC CASSGGGALQTQYF
TRBJ1-2 few NA 11 TRBV20-1 TGCAGTGCTACAGGGGCGGGCGGCTACACCTTC CSATGAGGYTF
TRBJ2-1 few NA 14 TRBV4-2 TGTGCCAGCAGCCAAGATAGGTCCGCGAGGTTTAGGTTCTTC CASSQDRSARFRFF
TRBJ2-1 few TRBD2 14 TRBV7-3 TGTGCCAGCAGCTTAAGCGGGAGGATAGATGAGCAGTTCTTC CASSLSGRIDEQFF
TRBJ2-1 few NA 14 TRBV5-5 TGTGCCAGCAGCTTGGGACTCCAATACAATGAGCAGTTCTTC CASSLGLQYNEQFF
TRBJ2-5 NA TRBD2 14 TRBV28 TGTGCCAGCAGTCCCCGGGGGGGGCAAGAGACCCAGTACTTC CASSPRGGQETQYF
TRBJ1-1 few NA 12 TRBV27 TGTGCCAGCAGTTTCGATAACACTGAAGCTTTCTTT CASSFDNTEAFF
TRBJ1-5 NA NA 17 TRBV16 TGTGCCAGCAGCCAATCGCTACCGGACAGTAGCAATCAGCCCCAGCATTTT CASSQSLPDSSNQPQHF